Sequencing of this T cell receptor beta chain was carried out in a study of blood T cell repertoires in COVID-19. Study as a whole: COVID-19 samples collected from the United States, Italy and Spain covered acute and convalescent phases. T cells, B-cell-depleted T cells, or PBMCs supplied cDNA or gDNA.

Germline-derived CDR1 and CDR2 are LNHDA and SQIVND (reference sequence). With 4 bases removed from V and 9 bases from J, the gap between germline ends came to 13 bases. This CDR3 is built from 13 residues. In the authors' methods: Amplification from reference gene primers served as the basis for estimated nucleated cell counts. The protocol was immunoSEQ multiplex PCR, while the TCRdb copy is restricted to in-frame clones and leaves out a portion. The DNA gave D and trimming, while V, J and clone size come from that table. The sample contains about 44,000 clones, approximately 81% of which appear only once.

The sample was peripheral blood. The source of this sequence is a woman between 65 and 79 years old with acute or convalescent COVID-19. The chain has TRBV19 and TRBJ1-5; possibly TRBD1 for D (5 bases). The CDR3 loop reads CASSTDTQGPQHF. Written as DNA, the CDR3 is TGTGCCAGTAGTACAGACACCCAGGGGCCCCAGCATTTT.